This TCR beta chain was recovered during a study of cytomegalovirus exposure and HLA in healthy donors. Overall study results and limits: Cytomegalovirus-associated status was assigned to around 160 TCR beta chains.

Primers included in the PCR were 60 Vbeta and 13 Jbeta primers. Only in-frame clones appear in the TCRdb table, and some are missing; sequencing was by immunoSEQ multiplex PCR. The table has fewer than 90,000 clones, around 80% seen once. In the case of this clone: The antigen remains unidentified.

The CDR3 sequence is 13 residues long. Per the germline V gene, CDR1 is SEHNR and CDR2 is FQNEAQ (reference sequence). V lost 7 bases to trimming and J lost 7 bases, with 13 bases between them. The rearrangement links TRBV7-9 to TRBJ2-2, with D unresolved. This receptor was obtained from a male donor in good health and CMV-seropositive. Sample: PBMCs. CDR3 in DNA: TGTGCCAGCAACCTAATTGGTGGCGGGGAGCTGTTTTTT. As protein: CASNLIGGGELFF.